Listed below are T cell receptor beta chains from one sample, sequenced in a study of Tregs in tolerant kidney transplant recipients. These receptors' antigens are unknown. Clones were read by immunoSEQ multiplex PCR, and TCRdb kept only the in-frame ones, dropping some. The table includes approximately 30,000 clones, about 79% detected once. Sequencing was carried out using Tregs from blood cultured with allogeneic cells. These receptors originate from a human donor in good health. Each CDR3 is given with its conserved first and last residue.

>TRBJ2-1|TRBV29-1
CSVRTGTYNEQFF
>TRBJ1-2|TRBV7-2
CASSLAQGANYGYTF
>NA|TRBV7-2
CASSLLAGYEQYF
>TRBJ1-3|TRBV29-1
CSAHSGNTIYF
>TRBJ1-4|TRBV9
CASSGEPPSTNEKLFF
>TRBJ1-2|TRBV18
CASSPPPARPALYGYTF
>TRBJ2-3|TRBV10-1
CASSGPPLGATDTQYF
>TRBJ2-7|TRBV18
CASSNRGLGEQYF
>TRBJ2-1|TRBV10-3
CAISRRDEQFF
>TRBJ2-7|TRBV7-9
CASSWVLGLAELEQYF
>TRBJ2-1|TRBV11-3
CASSLGLAAYNEQFF
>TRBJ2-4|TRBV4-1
CASSPRGERRAKNIQYF
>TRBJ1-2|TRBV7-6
CASSSGQGHGYTF
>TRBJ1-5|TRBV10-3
CAIGGTGSQPQHF
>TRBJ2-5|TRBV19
CASSVGPGGSWRETQYF
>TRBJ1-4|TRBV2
CASSEDRTPFEKLFF
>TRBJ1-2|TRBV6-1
CATGTGFPPLYGYTF
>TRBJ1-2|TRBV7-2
CASSAFGGLVYGYTF
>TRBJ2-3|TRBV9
CASSVAGTDTQYF
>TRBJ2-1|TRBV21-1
CASSTPGTSGRADEQFF
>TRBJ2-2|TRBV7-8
CASSLVGAGGELFF
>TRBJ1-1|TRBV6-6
CASSYGGTGWNTEAFF
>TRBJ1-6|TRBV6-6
CASTLLGGDNSPLHF
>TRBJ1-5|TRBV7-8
CASSLAGLGRKPQHF
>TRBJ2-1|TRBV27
CASSSGLAGGDEQFF
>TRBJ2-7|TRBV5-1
CASSRTGQAYEQYF
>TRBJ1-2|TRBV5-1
CASSSGGGSSNYGYTF
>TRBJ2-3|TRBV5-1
CASSLVGTDTQYF
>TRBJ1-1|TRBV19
CASRTGTGGSTEAFF
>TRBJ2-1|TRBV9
CASSLGTSGGPSSYNEQFF
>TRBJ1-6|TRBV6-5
CASSYSNSNSPLHF
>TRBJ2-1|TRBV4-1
CASSQDTGVNEQFF
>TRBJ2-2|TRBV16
CASSQSLIAVTTGELFF
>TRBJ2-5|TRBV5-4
CASSPSIRTVQETQYF
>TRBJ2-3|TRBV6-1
CASSVGAADTQYF
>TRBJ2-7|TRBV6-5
CASRGTTYEQYF
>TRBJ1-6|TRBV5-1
CARKYTPGGINSPLHF
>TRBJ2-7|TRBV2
CASSSTQRGEQYF
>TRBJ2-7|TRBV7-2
CASSLIAGSEQYF
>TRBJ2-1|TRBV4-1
CASSQETQWSEFF
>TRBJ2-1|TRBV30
CAWAGTSEYNEQFF
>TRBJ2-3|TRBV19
CASSPLAGGPVDTQYF
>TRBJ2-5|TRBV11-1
CASSFLGGGETQYF
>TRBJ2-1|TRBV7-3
CASSPGSITIDEQFF
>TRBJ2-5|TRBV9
CASGADRGTQYF
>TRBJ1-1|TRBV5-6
CASSFPGEMNTEAFF
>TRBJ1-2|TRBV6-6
CASSSGIGGYTF
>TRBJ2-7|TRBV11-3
CASSLTSSGIGEQYF
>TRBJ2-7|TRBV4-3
CASKRRGAVPYEQYF
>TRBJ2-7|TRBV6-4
CASRTSTYSYEQYF
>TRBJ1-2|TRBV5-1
CASSWTGVDGYTF
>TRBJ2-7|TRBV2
CASSRETSGFLYEQYF
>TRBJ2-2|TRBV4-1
CASSQVLAGLTTGELFF
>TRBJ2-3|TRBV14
CASSRGGLAGVIGDTQYF
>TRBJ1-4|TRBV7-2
CASSLRVGEKLFF
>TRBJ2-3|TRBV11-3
CASSYRDTQYF
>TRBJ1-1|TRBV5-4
CASSLWASGPNTEAFF
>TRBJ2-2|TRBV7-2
CASSHPRGSNTGELFF
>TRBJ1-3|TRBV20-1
CSARGPNTIYF
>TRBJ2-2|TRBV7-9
CASSLLQGGVGTGELFF